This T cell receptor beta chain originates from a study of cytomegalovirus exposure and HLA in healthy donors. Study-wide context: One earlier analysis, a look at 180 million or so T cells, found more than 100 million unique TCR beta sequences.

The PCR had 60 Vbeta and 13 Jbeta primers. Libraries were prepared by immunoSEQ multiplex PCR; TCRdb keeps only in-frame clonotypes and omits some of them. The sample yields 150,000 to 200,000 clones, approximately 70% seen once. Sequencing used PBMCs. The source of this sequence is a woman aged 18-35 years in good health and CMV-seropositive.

The CDR3: CASSLVASGGADTQYF. In DNA form, the CDR3 reads TGCGCCAGCAGCTTGGTGGCTAGCGGGGGGGCAGATACGCAGTATTTT. The rearrangement uses TRBV5-1 and TRBJ2-3; 12 positions match TRBD2. J lost 4 bases, V lost 0 bases, and 3 bases had no gene match. The CDR3 has 16 amino acids. Germline V gives CDR1 SGHRS, CDR2 YFSETQ.